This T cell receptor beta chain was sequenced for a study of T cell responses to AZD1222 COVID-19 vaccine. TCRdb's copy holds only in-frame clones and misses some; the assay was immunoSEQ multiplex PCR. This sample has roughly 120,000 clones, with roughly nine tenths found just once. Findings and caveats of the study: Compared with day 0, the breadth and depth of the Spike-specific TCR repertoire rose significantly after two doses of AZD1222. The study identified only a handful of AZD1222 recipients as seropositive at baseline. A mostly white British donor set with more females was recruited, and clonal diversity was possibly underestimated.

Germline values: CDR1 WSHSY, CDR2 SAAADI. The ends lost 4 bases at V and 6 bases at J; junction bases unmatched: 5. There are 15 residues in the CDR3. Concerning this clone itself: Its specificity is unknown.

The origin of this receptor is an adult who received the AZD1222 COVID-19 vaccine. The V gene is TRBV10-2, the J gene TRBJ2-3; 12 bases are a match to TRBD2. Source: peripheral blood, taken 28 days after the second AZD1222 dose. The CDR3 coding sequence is TGCGCCAGCAGTGCACTAGCGGGGGGTGTGGATACGCAGTATTTT. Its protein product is CASSALAGGVDTQYF.